The 14 T cell receptor beta chains presented below share a single source sample, sequenced in a study of technical replicates of blood from a few donors. Sequenced by immunoSEQ multiplex PCR; TCRdb stores in-frame clones only, minus some. The sample yields 50,000 to 70,000 clones, 85% to 95% seen once. Material: PBMCs. The receptors shown here come from a human donor in good health. Some clones in this sample may be carry-over from other donors' samples.

The chain employs TRBV2 and TRBJ1-5; 9 positions match TRBD1. The CDR3 runs to 15 residues. The germline V gene has CDR1 SNHLY and CDR2 FYNNEI. The V gene end was trimmed by 4 bases and the J gene end by 4 bases; junction bases not matched to a gene: 5. CDR3 residues: CASSATGGLNQPQHF. DNA of the CDR3: TGTGCCAGCAGTGCTACAGGGGGCCTGAATCAGCCCCAGCATTTT.

This sequence joins TRBV29-1 and TRBJ2-5; tentative D call: TRBD1 (6 bases). Germline values: CDR1 SQVTM, CDR2 ANQGSEA. Trimming took off 8 bases at V and 5 bases at J, with 18 bases between the two ends. There are 13 residues in the CDR3. The CDR3 protein is CSQATGQRETQYF. The CDR3 DNA reads TGCAGCCAGGCGACAGGCCAGAGGGAGACCCAGTACTTC.

The gene calls are TRBV9 and TRBJ1-6, with 9 bases matching TRBD1. Trimming took 6 bases from V and 9 from J; bases not matched to a gene: 7. The CDR3 contains 14 residues. Germline CDR1 is SGDLS and CDR2 is YYNGEE. The CDR3 here is CASNSQGAGSPLHF. CDR3 DNA: TGTGCCAGCAATTCACAGGGGGCAGGTTCACCCCTCCACTTT. The full variable domain, in which reference TRBV9 and TRBJ1-6 provide the parts outside the CDR3, is DSGVTQTPKHLITATGQRVTLRCSPRSGDLSVYWYQQSLDQGLQFLIQYYNGEERAKGNILERFSAQQFPDLHSELNLSSLELGDSALYFCASNSQGAGSPLHFGNGTRLTVT.

V and J are TRBV7-8 and TRBJ2-7; tentative D call: TRBD1 (5 bases). There are 16 residues in the CDR3. Germline CDR1 is SGHVS and CDR2 is FQNEAQ. The V end was cut by 1 base, the J end by 2 bases, with 15 bases between. In nucleotides, the CDR3 is TGTGCCAGCAGCTTAGAGTCAGGGCGTGGCCCCTACGAGCAGTACTTC. As protein: CASSLESGRGPYEQYF.

This sequence joins TRBV6-5 and TRBJ2-7; weak D call: TRBD2 (5 bases). Germline CDR1 MNHEY, CDR2 SVGAGI. CDR3 length: 13 residues. The V gene lost 7 bases and the J gene lost 5 bases, with 15 bases spanning the gap. CDR3 amino acids: CASKGSGVHEQYF. The CDR3 nucleotides read TGTGCCAGCAAGGGTTCCGGGGTCCACGAGCAGTACTTC.

The chain employs TRBV7-9 and TRBJ1-6; no clear D. CDR3 size: 15 residues. Trimming stripped 2 bases from V and 0 bases from J, with 5 bases between. In germline, CDR1 is SEHNR, CDR2 FQNEAQ (reference sequence). The CDR3 loop is CASSLTTSYNSPLHF. Here the CDR3 DNA reads TGTGCCAGCAGCTTAACAACCTCCTATAATTCACCCCTCCACTTT. Together with reference TRBV7-9 and TRBJ1-6, the CDR3 gives the full variable domain: DTGVSQNPRHKITKRGQNVTFRCDPISEHNRLYWYRQTLGQGPEFLTYFQNEAQLEKSRLLSDRFSAERPKGSFSTLEIQRTEQGDSAMYLCASSLTTSYNSPLHFGNGTRLTVT.

CDR3: CASSLASANYGYTF. CDR3 nucleotides: TGTGCCAGCAGCTTGGCTTCGGCTAACTATGGCTACACCTTC. The V and J genes are TRBV5-6 and TRBJ1-2; unclear D gene. The CDR3 spans 14 residues. V was trimmed by 0 bases and J by 0 bases, leaving 6 bases between them. Germline CDR1 reads SGHDT; CDR2 reads YYEEEE.

This clone came up once. One end of the junction varies from germline; a read error may be responsible. This chain connects TRBV2 to TRBJ2-7; 8 bases match TRBD2. Germline CDR1 reads SNHLY; CDR2 reads FYNNEI. This CDR3 spans 15 amino acids. CDR3 coding DNA: TGTGCCAGCAGCGAAGGTAGCGGGGCACACTACGAGCAGTACTTC. It specifies CASSEGSGAHYEQYF.

This clone was seen a single time. The chain combines TRBV7-8 with TRBJ1-4; D remains ambiguous. CDR1 SGHVS and CDR2 FQNEAQ come from the germline V gene. The CDR3 contains 15 residues. V shed 1 base and J shed 5 bases, with 11 bases lying between them. The CDR3 reads CASSLVVPGNEKLFF. The CDR3 DNA reads as TGTGCCAGCAGCTTAGTGGTCCCGGGGAATGAAAAACTGTTTTTT.

The CDR3, as DNA: TGTGCCAGCAGCTTACCCACAGGGTGGAATTCACCCCTCCACTTT. Amino acid sequence: CASSLPTGWNSPLHF. The chain is built from TRBV7-9 and TRBJ1-6; D perhaps matches TRBD1 (6 bases). CDR3 length: 15 amino acids. V dropped 2 bases and J dropped 7 bases, with 12 bases sitting between them. Germline V gene sequence: CDR1 SEHNR, CDR2 FQNEAQ (reference sequence).

This chain joins TRBV2 and TRBJ2-5; perhaps TRBD1 as D (6 bases). This CDR3 is built from 13 residues. With 7 bases removed from V and 5 bases from J, the gap between germline ends came to 14 bases. Germline V gene lookup returns CDR1 SNHLY and CDR2 FYNNEI. CDR3: CASTLQGWETQYF. The CDR3 nucleotides read TGTGCCAGCACACTACAGGGTTGGGAGACCCAGTACTTC. Looking up the rest from reference TRBV2 and TRBJ2-5 gives the full variable domain: EPEVTQTPSHQVTQMGQEVILRCVPISNHLYFYWYRQILGQKVEFLVSFYNNEISEKSEIFDDQFSVERPDGSNFTLKIRSTKLEDSAMYFCASTLQGWETQYFGPGTRLLVL.

The V and J genes are TRBV10-3 and TRBJ2-7; TRBD1 agrees at 8 bases. The trim removed 2 bases at V and 6 bases at J, leaving 3 bases unmatched. The germline V gene encodes CDR1 ENHRY and CDR2 SYGVKD. The CDR3 extends over 13 amino acids. CDR3 sequence reads: CAISEDRGSEQYF. Written as DNA, the CDR3 is TGTGCCATCAGTGAGGACAGGGGATCCGAGCAGTACTTC.

This rearrangement joins TRBV7-9 to TRBJ1-2; 9 bases map to TRBD1. Looked up from germline, CDR1 is SEHNR and CDR2 is FQNEAQ (reference sequence). V shed 0 bases, J shed 4 bases, and the junction held 3 bases outside the gene matches. The length of the CDR3 is 15 residues. CDR3 protein: CASSLAGQGGYGYTF. The CDR3 DNA is TGTGCCAGCAGCTTAGCGGGACAGGGTGGCTATGGCTACACCTTC.

The chain is built from TRBV5-4 and TRBJ2-6, with 9 positions matching TRBD1. The CDR3 covers 17 residues. V trimming: 5 bases; J trimming: 1 base; junction bases outside the gene matches: 7. The germline V gene has CDR1 SGHNT and CDR2 YYREEE (reference sequence). CDR3: CASRDPGQGSGANVLTF. The CDR3 DNA reads TGTGCCAGCAGGGACCCGGGACAGGGTTCTGGGGCCAACGTCCTGACTTTC. The whole variable domain, filled in from reference TRBV5-4 and TRBJ2-6, reads ETGVTQSPTHLIKTRGQQVTLRCSSQSGHNTVSWYQQALGQGPQFIFQYYREEENGRGNFPPRFSGLQFPNYSSELNVNALELDDSALYLCASRDPGQGSGANVLTFGAGSRLTVL.